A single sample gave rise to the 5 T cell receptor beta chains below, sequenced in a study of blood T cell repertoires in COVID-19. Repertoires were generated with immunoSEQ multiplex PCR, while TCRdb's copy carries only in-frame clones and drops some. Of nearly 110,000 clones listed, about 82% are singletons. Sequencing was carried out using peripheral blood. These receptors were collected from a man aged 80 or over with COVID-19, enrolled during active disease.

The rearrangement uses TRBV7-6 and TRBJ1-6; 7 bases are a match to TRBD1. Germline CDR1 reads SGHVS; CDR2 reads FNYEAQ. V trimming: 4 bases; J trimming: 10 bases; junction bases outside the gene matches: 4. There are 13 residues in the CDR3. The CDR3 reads CASSSGGGSPLHF. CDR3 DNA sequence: TGTGCCAGCAGCTCAGGGGGAGGATCACCCCTCCACTTT.

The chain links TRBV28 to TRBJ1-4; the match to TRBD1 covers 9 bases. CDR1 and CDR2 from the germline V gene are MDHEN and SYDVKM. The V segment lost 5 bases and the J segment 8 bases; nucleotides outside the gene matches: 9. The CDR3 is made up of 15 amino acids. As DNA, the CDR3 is TGTGCCAGCAGTGCCGGGGACAGGGAGGGGGAAAAACTGTTTTTT. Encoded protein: CASSAGDREGEKLFF. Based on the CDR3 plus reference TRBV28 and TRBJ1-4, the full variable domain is DVKVTQSSRYLVKRTGEKVFLECVQDMDHENMFWYRQDPGLGLRLIYFSYDVKMKEKGDIPEGYSVSREKKERFSLILESASTNQTSMYLCASSAGDREGEKLFFGSGTQLSVL.

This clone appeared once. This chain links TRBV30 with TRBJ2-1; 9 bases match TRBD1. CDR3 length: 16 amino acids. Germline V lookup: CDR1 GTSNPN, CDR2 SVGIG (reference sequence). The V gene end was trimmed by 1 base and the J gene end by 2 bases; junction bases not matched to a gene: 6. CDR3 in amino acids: CAWSGAGQGPYNEQFF. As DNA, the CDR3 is TGTGCCTGGAGTGGGGCGGGACAGGGTCCCTACAATGAGCAGTTCTTC.

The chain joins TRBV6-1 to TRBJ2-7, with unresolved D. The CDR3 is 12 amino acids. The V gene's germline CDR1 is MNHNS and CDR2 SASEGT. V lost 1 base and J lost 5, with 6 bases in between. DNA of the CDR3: TGTGCCAGCAGTGAAGTAAGCCACGAGCAGTACTTC. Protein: CASSEVSHEQYF.

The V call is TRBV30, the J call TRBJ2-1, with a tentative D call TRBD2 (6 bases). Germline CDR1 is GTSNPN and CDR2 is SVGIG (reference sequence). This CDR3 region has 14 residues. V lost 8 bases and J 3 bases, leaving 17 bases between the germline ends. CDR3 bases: TGTGCCCCCTATGTGAGGGAGGTCTACAATGAGCAGTTCTTC. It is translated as CAPYVREVYNEQFF.